Listed below are T cell receptor beta chains from one sample, sequenced in a study of blood T cell repertoires in COVID-19. Some clones are missing from TCRdb's copy, which holds only in-frame ones; the method was immunoSEQ multiplex PCR. There are roughly 570,000 clones in the sample; roughly 91% occur only once, and under 8.5% lies in the top ten. The material sequenced was peripheral blood. Receptors originate from a woman in her 50s with COVID-19, enrolled during active disease. Both conserved end residues are part of each CDR3. A D gene is named only where the DNA matches it firmly. A clone size is listed for some rows: how often the clone was seen (once, few, many), or a class if it is expanded.

clone_size,v_call,j_call,cdr3_length,d_call,cdr3_nt,cdr3_aa
-,TRBV27,TRBJ2-5,14,TRBD1,TGTGCCAGCAGCCCGGGACAGGGCCAAGAGACCCAGTACTTC,CASSPGQGQETQYF
few,TRBV6-5,TRBJ1-3,15,TRBD1,TGTGCCAGCAGGCCAGGACAGGGGGGAAGAAACACCATATATTTT,CASRPGQGGRNTIYF
once,TRBV3-1/TRBV3-2,TRBJ2-5,14,-,TGTGCCAGCAGCCCGAGGACAGTCAGGGAGACCCAGTACTTC,CASSPRTVRETQYF
-,TRBV27,TRBJ1-1,11,TRBD1,TGTGCCATCCGCAGGGGGGAGGTCGCTTTCTTT,CAIRRGEVAFF
once,TRBV21-1,TRBJ2-7,13,-,TGTGCCAGCAGCACAGGTATGCACTACGAGCAGTACTTC,CASSTGMHYEQYF
-,TRBV2,TRBJ1-1,13,-,TGTGCCAGCACCAGGGTGAGAGACACTGAAGCTTTCTTT,CASTRVRDTEAFF
few,TRBV6-1,TRBJ2-7,14,TRBD2,TGTGCCAGCAGTGATAGGGGACTAGCAAGCGAGCAGTACTTC,CASSDRGLASEQYF
-,TRBV29-1,TRBJ2-5,12,TRBD1,TGCAGCGTGAGGACAGGGCAAGAGACCCAGTACTTC,CSVRTGQETQYF
-,TRBV19,TRBJ2-6,19,-,TGTGCCAGTAGTATAGATGCGTCCCATCACTCCCCTGGGGCCAACGTCCTGACTTTC,CASSIDASHHSPGANVLTF
-,TRBV7-8,TRBJ2-5,14,TRBD1,TGTGCCATTGGGACAGCCGACCTCCAAGAGACCCAGTACTTC,CAIGTADLQETQYF
-,TRBV5-1,TRBJ1-2,15,TRBD1,TGCGCCAGCAGCTTAGACCCGGGACAGGTCTATGGCTACACCTTC,CASSLDPGQVYGYTF
-,TRBV6-5,TRBJ1-1,12,TRBD1,TGTGCCGCCCGACAGGGGAGCACTGAAGCTTTCTTT,CAARQGSTEAFF
once,TRBV5-6,TRBJ1-2,16,TRBD1,TGTGCCAGCAGCCTAAGACAGGGCGGAGGGGACTATGGCTACACCTTC,CASSLRQGGGDYGYTF
-,TRBV19,TRBJ1-1,15,-,TGTGCCAGTAGTGCCCGACAGTACTTGAACACTGAAGCTTTCTTT,CASSARQYLNTEAFF
few,TRBV5-1,TRBJ1-2,14,-,TGCGCCAGCAGCTTGGAGGCCGGACTGTATGGCTACACCTTC,CASSLEAGLYGYTF
-,TRBV19,TRBJ2-3,14,-,TGTGCCAGTAGTATGCGCGGTAGCACAGATACGCAGTATTTT,CASSMRGSTDTQYF
-,TRBV5-1,TRBJ1-4,15,-,TGCGCCAGCAGCCCCCCAGGGACAACTAATGAAAAACTGTTTTTT,CASSPPGTTNEKLFF
-,TRBV6-5,TRBJ1-1,12,-,TGTGCCAGCAGCCAGGGAGGGCTCATGGCTTTCTTT,CASSQGGLMAFF
-,TRBV6-5,TRBJ1-1,12,-,TGTGCCAGCATTTGGATTGACAGGCAAGCTTTCTTT,CASIWIDRQAFF
once,TRBV5-1,TRBJ1-1,14,TRBD1,TGCGCCAGCAGCTTGACAGGGGGAGTGGGTGAAGCTTTCTTT,CASSLTGGVGEAFF
-,TRBV19,TRBJ1-2,16,TRBD1,TGTGCCAGTAATCGACCCGGGACAGGACCTAACTATGGCTACACCTTC,CASNRPGTGPNYGYTF
-,TRBV6-1,TRBJ2-2,17,TRBD1,TGTGCCAGCAGTGCACAGGGGGCGTACTACGACACCGGGGAGCTGTTTTTT,CASSAQGAYYDTGELFF
once,TRBV18,TRBJ2-7,12,-,TGTGCCAGCTCTCCCGAACCCGGGGAGCAGTACTTC,CASSPEPGEQYF
-,TRBV21-1,TRBJ1-5,17,-,TGTGCCAGCAGCAAAGCTCGGGTCCGGGGTAGCAATCAGCCCCAGCATTTT,CASSKARVRGSNQPQHF
few,TRBV3-1/TRBV3-2,TRBJ1-2,16,-,TGTGCCAGCAGCCAAGTTCGTGGCCCGGCCGAGGTTGGCTACACCTTC,CASSQVRGPAEVGYTF
-,TRBV2,TRBJ1-1,14,-,TGTGCCAGCAGTCACGGGAACCTGGACACTGAAGCTTTCTTT,CASSHGNLDTEAFF
-,TRBV7-9,TRBJ2-2,13,-,TGTGCCAGCAGCCTGGGGGCGGTCGGGGAGCTGTTTTTT,CASSLGAVGELFF
-,TRBV24-1,TRBJ2-2,13,-,TGTGCCACCAGTAAGCCGAACACCGGGGAGCTGTTTTTT,CATSKPNTGELFF
-,TRBV27,TRBJ1-1,15,-,TGTGCCAGCAGTTCTGTACAGGGAGTTGCCACTGAAGCTTTCTTT,CASSSVQGVATEAFF
-,TRBV7-8,TRBJ1-6,16,-,TGTGCCAGCAGCCCCAAACCGAGGGACAAGCGATCACCCCTCCACTTT,CASSPKPRDKRSPLHF
-,TRBV19,TRBJ1-5,17,TRBD1,TGTGCCAGTAGCGTATACGGGACAGGGGGCGACGACCAGCCCCAGCATTTT,CASSVYGTGGDDQPQHF
-,TRBV6-5,TRBJ1-2,14,-,TGTGCCAGCAGTATCGATCGCCGGGGCTATGGCTACACCTTC,CASSIDRRGYGYTF
few,TRBV6-2/TRBV6-3,TRBJ2-1,13,-,TGTGCCAGCAGTTACGGGCAGTACAATGAGCAGTTCTTC,CASSYGQYNEQFF
-,TRBV6-1,TRBJ2-2,19,TRBD2,TGTGCCAGCAGGGAATCGGGAGGGATAAAGGCTTCACGCGGCGGGGAGCTGTTTTTT,CASRESGGIKASRGGELFF
-,TRBV6-1,TRBJ2-7,15,TRBD2,TGTGCCAGCAGTGAACTAGCGGGGACCACCTACGAGCAGTACTTC,CASSELAGTTYEQYF
-,TRBV6-5,TRBJ2-3,14,-,TGTGCCAGCAGAGACTACGGGATATCAGATACGCAGTATTTT,CASRDYGISDTQYF
-,TRBV3-1/TRBV3-2,TRBJ1-1,15,-,TGTGCCAGCAGCCCCGGACCCGGGGATATTAGAGAAGCTTTCTTT,CASSPGPGDIREAFF
-,TRBV5-1,TRBJ1-2,12,-,TGCGCCAGCGGGAAGGCGCCGGGGGGCTACACCTTC,CASGKAPGGYTF
few,TRBV5-1,TRBJ1-6,15,-,TGCGCCAGCAGCCCGTCAGGGGTTGGAAATTCACCCCTCCACTTT,CASSPSGVGNSPLHF
-,TRBV7-7,TRBJ2-5,16,TRBD2,TGTGCCAGCAGCTTAAGGGGCGCGTCTAGCGGGGAGACCCAGTACTTC,CASSLRGASSGETQYF
-,TRBV2,TRBJ2-7,13,TRBD1,TGTGCCAGCAGTGATCGGGCAGGGGGCGAGCAGTACTTC,CASSDRAGGEQYF
-,TRBV5-4,TRBJ1-6,15,-,TGTGCCAGCAGCCGGACAGAGACCTATAATTCACCCCTCCACTTT,CASSRTETYNSPLHF
-,TRBV30,TRBJ2-5,14,TRBD2,TGTGCCTGGAATAAAGGACTAGCGATTGAGACCCAGTACTTC,CAWNKGLAIETQYF
-,TRBV11-2,TRBJ2-7,14,-,TGTGCCAGCAGCGTCGGCGGCGGCGGCATCGAGCAGTACTTC,CASSVGGGGIEQYF
-,TRBV4-1,TRBJ1-2,14,TRBD1,TGCGCCAGCAGCCAAACCGGGACAGGGAACGGCTACACCTTC,CASSQTGTGNGYTF
few,TRBV14,TRBJ1-5,14,TRBD1,TGTGCCAGCAGCCACCTGACAGGGGATCAGCCCCAGCATTTT,CASSHLTGDQPQHF
-,TRBV29-1,TRBJ1-4,13,TRBD1,TGCAGCGTCTCGACAGGGGTCGATGAAAAACTGTTTTTT,CSVSTGVDEKLFF
-,TRBV7-8,TRBJ1-6,13,-,TGTGCCAGCAGCTCCCCCGGGGATTCACCCCTCCACTTT,CASSSPGDSPLHF
-,TRBV30,TRBJ1-2,12,-,TGTGCCTGGAGCCGGGAGGGCTATGGCTACACCTTC,CAWSREGYGYTF
-,TRBV20-1,TRBJ2-1,9,-,TGCAGTGCTATGGCGGGGTCGCTCTTC,CSAMAGSLF
-,TRBV10-1,TRBJ2-7,12,TRBD1,TGCGCCAGCAGTGCAGACAGGGGACCGCAGTACTTC,CASSADRGPQYF
-,TRBV6-5,TRBJ1-2,13,-,TGTGCCAGCAGTTCATCTCGGCGAGGGGGCTACACCTTC,CASSSSRRGGYTF